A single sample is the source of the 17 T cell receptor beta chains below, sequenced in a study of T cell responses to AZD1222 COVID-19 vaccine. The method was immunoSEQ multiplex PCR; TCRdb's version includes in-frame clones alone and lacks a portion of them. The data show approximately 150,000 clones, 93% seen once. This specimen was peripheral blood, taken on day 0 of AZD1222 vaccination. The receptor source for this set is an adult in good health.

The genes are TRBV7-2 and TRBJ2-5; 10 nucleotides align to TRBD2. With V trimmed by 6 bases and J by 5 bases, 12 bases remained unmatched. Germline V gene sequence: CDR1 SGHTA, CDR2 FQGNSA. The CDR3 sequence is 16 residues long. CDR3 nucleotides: TGTGCCAGCAGGCTAGGGCCTAGCGGGGGCATCGAGACCCAGTACTTC. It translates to CASRLGPSGGIETQYF.

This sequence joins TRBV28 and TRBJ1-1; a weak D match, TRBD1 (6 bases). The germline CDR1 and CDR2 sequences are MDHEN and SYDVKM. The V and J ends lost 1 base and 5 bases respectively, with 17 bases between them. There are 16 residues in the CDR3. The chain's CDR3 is CASSLSGSTGSTEAFF. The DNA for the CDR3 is TGTGCCAGCAGTTTATCTGGTTCTACAGGGTCGACTGAAGCTTTCTTT.

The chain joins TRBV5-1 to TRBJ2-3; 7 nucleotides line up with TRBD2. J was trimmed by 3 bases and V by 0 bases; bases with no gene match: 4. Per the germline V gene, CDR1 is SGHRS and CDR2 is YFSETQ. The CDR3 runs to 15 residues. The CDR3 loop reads CASSLAGGGTDTQYF. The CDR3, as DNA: TGCGCCAGCAGCTTGGCCGGCGGGGGAACAGATACGCAGTATTTT.

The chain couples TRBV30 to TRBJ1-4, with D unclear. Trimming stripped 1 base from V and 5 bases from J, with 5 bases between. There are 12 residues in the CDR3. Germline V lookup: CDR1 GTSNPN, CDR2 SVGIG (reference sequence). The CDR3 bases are TGTGCCTGGAGTGGGACGAATGAAAAACTGTTTTTT. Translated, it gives CAWSGTNEKLFF.

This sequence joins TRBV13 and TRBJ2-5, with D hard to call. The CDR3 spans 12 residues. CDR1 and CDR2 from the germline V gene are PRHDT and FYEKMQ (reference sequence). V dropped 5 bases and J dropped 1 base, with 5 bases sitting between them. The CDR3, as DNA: TGTGCCAGCAGCCGGACCCAAGAGACCCAGTACTTC. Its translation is CASSRTQETQYF.

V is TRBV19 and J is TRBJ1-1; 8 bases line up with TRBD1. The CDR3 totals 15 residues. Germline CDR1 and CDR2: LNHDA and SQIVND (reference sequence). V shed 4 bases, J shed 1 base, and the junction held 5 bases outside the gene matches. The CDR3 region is CASSKIGTGNTEAFF. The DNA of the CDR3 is TGTGCCAGTAGTAAGATTGGGACAGGGAACACTGAAGCTTTCTTT.

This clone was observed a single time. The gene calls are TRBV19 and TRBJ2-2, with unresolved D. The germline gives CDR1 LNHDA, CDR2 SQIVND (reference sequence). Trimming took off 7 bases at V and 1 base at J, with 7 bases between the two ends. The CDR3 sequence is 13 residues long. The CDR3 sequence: CASTMMNTGELFF. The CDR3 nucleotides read TGTGCCAGTACCATGATGAACACCGGGGAGCTGTTTTTT.

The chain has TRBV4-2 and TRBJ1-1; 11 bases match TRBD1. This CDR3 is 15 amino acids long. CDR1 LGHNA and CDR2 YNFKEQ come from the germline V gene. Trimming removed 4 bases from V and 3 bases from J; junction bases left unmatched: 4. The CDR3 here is CASSLGQGADTEAFF. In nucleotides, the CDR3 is TGTGCCAGCAGCCTCGGACAGGGGGCGGACACTGAAGCTTTCTTT.

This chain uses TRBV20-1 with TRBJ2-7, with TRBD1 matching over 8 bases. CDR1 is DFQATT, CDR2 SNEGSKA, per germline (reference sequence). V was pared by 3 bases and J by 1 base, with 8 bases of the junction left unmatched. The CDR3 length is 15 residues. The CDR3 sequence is CSASRRTGPSYEQYF. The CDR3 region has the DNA TGCAGTGCTAGTCGTAGGACAGGGCCTTCCTACGAGCAGTACTTC.

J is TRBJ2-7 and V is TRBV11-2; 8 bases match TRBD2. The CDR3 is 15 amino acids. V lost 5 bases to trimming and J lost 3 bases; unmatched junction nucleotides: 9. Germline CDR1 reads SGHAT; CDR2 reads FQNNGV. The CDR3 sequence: CASSPERGGFYEQYF. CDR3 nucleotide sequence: TGTGCCAGCAGCCCCGAACGGGGGGGATTCTACGAGCAGTACTTC. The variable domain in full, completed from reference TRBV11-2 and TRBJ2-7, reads EAGVAQSPRYKIIEKRQSVAFWCNPISGHATLYWYQQILGQGPKLLIQFQNNGVVDDSQLPKDRFSAERLKGVDSTLKIQPAKLEDSAVYLCASSPERGGFYEQYFGPGTRLTVT.

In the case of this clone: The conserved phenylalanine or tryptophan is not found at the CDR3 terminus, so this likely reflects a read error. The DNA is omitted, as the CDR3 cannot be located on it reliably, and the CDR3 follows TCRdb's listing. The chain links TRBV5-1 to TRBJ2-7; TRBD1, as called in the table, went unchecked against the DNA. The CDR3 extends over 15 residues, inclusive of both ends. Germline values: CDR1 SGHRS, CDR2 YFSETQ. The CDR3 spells CASSQRRGAVQGALA.

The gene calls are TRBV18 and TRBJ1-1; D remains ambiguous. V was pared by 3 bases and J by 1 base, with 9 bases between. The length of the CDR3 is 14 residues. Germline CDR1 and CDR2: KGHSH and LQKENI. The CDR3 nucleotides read TGTGCCAGCTCACCGGTAACTAGGAACACTGAAGCTTTCTTT. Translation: CASSPVTRNTEAFF.

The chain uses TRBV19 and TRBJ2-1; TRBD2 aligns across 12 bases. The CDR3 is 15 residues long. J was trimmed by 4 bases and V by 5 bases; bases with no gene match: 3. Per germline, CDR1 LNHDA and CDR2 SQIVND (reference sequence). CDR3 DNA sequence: TGTGCCAGTAGTTATACTAGCGGGGGGTACAATGAGCAGTTCTTC. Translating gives CASSYTSGGYNEQFF.

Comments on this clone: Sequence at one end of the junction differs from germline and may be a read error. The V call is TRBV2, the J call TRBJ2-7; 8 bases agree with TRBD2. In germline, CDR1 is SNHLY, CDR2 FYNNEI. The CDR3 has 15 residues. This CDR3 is CASCEGSGIAYEQYF. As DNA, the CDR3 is TGTGCCAGCTGTGAGGGTAGCGGGATCGCCTACGAGCAGTACTTC.

Here the CDR3 DNA reads TGTGCCACCAGCCGCCGACACATCACCGGGGAGCTGTTTTTT. Protein product: CATSRRHITGELFF. The V and J genes are TRBV15 and TRBJ2-2, with D hard to call. The CDR3 sequence is 14 residues long. Germline V gene data show CDR1 as LNHNV and CDR2 as YYDKDF (reference sequence). With 5 bases removed from V and 4 bases from J, the gap between germline ends came to 11 bases.

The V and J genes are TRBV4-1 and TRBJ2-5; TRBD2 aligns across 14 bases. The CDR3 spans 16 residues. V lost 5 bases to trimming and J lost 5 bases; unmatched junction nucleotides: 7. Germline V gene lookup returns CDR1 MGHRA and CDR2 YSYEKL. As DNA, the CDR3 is TGCGCCAGCAGCTCGGGGACTAGCGGGGGATGGGAGACCCAGTACTTC. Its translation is CASSSGTSGGWETQYF.

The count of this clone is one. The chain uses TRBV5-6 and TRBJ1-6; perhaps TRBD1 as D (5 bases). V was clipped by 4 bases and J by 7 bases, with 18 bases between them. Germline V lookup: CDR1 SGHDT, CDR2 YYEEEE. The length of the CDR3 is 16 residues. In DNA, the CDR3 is TGTGCCAGCAGCCTCTCATTTGGGACGGCAAATTCACCCCTCCACTTT. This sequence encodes CASSLSFGTANSPLHF.